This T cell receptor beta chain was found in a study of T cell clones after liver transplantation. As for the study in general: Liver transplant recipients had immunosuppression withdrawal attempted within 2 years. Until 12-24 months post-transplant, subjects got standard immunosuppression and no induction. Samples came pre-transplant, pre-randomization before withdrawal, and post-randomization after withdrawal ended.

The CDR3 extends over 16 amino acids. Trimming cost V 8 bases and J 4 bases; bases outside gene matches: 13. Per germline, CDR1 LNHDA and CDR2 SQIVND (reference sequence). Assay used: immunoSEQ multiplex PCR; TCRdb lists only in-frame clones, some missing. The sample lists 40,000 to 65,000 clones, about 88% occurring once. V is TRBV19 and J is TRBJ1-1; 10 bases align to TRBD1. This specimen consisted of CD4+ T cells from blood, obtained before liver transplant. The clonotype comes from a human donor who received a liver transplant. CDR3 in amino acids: CASGGEFGTGVTEAFF. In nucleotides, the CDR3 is TGTGCCAGTGGGGGGGAATTTGGGACAGGGGTCACTGAAGCTTTCTTT.